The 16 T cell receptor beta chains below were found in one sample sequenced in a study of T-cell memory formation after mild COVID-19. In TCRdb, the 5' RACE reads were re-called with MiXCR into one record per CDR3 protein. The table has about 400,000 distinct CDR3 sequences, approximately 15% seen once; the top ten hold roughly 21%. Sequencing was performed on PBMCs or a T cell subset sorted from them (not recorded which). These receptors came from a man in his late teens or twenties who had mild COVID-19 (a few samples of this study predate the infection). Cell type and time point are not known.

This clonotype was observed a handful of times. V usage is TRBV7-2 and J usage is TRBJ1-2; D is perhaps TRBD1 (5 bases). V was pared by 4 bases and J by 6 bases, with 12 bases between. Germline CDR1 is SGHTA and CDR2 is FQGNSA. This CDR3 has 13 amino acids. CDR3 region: CASSSTDINGYTF. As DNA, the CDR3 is TGTGCCAGCAGCTCAACGGACATTAATGGCTACACCTTC.

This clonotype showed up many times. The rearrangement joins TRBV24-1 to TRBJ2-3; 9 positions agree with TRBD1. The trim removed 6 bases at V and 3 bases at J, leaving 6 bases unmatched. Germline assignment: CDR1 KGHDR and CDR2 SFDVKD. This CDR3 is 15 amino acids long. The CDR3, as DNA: TGTGCCACCAGTTTCGGACAGGGGAGGACAGATACGCAGTATTTT. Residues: CATSFGQGRTDTQYF.

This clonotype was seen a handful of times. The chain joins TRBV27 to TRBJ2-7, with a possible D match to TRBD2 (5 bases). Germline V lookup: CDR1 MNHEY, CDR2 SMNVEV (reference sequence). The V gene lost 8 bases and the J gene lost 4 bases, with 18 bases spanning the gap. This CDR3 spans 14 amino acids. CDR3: CASALTGNHYEQYV. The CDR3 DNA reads TGTGCCAGCGCTTTAACGGGGAATCATTACGAGCAGTACGTC.

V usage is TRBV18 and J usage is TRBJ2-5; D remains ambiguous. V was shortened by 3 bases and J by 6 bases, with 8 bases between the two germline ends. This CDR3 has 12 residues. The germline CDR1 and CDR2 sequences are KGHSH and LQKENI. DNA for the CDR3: TGTGCCAGCTCACCGAGGCGGCAGACCCAGTACTTC. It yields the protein CASSPRRQTQYF.

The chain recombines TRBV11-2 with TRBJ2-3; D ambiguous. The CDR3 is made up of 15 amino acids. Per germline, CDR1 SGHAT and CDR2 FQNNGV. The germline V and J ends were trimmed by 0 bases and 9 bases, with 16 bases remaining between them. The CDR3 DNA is TGTGCCAGCAGCTTAGATGTTTTTAAGGTGCCCACGCAGTATTTT. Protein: CASSLDVFKVPTQYF. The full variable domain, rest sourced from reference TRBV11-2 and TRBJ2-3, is EAGVAQSPRYKIIEKRQSVAFWCNPISGHATLYWYQQILGQGPKLLIQFQNNGVVDDSQLPKDRFSAERLKGVDSTLKIQPAKLEDSAVYLCASSLDVFKVPTQYFGPGTRLTVL.

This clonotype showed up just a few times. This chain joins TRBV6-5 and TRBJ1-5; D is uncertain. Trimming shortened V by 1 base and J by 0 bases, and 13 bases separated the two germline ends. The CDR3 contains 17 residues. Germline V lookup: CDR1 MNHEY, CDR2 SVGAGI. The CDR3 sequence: CASSYYKAAYSNQPQHF. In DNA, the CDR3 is TGTGCCAGCAGTTACTACAAGGCAGCATATAGCAATCAGCCCCAGCATTTT.

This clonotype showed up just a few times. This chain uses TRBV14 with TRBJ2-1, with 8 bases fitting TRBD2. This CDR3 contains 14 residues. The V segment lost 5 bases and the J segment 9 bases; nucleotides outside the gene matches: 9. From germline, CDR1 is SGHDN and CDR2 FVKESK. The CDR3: CASSEPAGGAEQFF. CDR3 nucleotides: TGTGCCAGCAGCGAACCCGCGGGGGGTGCTGAGCAGTTCTTC.

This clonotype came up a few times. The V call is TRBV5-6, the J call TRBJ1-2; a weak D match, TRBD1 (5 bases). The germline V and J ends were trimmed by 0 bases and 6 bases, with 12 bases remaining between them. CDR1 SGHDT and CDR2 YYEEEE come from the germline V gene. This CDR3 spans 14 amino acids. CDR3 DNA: TGTGCCAGCAGCTTGGCCGGACACGGGGATGGCTACACCTTC. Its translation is CASSLAGHGDGYTF.

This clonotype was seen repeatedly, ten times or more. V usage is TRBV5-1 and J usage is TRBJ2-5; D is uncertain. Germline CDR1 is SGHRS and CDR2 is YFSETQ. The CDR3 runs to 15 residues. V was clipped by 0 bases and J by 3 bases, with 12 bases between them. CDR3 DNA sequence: TGCGCCAGCAGCTTGGAAGGTCGCGGAGAAGAGACCCAGTACTTC. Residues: CASSLEGRGEETQYF. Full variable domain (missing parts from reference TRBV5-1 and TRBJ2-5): KAGVTQTPRYLIKTRGQQVTLSCSPISGHRSVSWYQQTPGQGLQFLFEYFSETQRNKGNFPGRFSGRQFSNSRSEMNVSTLELGDSALYLCASSLEGRGEETQYFGPGTRLLVL.

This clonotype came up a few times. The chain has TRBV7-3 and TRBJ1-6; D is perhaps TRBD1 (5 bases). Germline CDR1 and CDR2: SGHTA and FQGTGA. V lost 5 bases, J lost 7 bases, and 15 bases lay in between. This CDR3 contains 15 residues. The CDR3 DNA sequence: TGTGCCAGCAGCCTCACCGGGACGGAGAATTCACCCCTCCACTTT. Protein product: CASSLTGTENSPLHF. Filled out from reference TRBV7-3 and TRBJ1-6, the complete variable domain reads GAGVSQTPSNKVTEKGKYVELRCDPISGHTALYWYRQSLGQGPEFLIYFQGTGAADDSGLPNDRFFAVRPEGSVSTLKIQRTERGDSAVYLCASSLTGTENSPLHFGNGTRLTVT.

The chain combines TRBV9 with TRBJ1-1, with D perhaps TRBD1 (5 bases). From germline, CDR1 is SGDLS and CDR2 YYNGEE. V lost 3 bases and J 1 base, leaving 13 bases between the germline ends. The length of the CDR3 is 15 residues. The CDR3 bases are TGTGCCAGCAGCGCATCCGGGACTCGGAACACTGAAGCTTTCTTT. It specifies CASSASGTRNTEAFF.

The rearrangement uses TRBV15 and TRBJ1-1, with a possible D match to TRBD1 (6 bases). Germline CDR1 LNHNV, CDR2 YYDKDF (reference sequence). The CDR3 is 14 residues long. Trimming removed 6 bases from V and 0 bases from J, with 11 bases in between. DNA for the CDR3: TGTGCCACCAGTACGGGACAAATGAACACTGAAGCTTTCTTT. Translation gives CATSTGQMNTEAFF.

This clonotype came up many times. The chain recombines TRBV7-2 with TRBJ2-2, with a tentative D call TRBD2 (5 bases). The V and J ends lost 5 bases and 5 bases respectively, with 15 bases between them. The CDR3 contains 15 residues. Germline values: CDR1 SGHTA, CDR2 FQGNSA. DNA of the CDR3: TGTGCCAGCAGCGCCCGGGATTTGGGGACCGGGGAGCTGTTTTTT. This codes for CASSARDLGTGELFF.

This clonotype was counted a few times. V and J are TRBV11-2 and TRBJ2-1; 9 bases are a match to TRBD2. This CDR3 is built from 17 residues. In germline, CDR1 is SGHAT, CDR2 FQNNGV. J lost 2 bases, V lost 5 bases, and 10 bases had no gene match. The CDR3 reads CASSPRTSAGTYNEQFF. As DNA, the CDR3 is TGTGCCAGCAGCCCTAGGACTAGCGCTGGTACCTACAATGAGCAGTTCTTC. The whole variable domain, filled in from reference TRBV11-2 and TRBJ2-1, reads EAGVAQSPRYKIIEKRQSVAFWCNPISGHATLYWYQQILGQGPKLLIQFQNNGVVDDSQLPKDRFSAERLKGVDSTLKIQPAKLEDSAVYLCASSPRTSAGTYNEQFFGPGTRLTVL.

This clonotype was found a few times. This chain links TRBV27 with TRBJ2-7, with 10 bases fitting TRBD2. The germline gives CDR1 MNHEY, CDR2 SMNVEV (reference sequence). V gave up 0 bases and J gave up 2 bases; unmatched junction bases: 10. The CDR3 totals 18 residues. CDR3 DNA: TGTGCCAGCAGTTTATCGAGGGCTAGCGGGGGACCCACCTACGAGCAGTACTTC. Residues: CASSLSRASGGPTYEQYF.

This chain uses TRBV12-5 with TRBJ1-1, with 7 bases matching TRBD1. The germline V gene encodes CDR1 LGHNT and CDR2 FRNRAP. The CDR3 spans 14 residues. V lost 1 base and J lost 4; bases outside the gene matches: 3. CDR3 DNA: TGTGCTAGTGGTTTGGGATACAGGGGCACTGAAGCTTTCTTT. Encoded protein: CASGLGYRGTEAFF.